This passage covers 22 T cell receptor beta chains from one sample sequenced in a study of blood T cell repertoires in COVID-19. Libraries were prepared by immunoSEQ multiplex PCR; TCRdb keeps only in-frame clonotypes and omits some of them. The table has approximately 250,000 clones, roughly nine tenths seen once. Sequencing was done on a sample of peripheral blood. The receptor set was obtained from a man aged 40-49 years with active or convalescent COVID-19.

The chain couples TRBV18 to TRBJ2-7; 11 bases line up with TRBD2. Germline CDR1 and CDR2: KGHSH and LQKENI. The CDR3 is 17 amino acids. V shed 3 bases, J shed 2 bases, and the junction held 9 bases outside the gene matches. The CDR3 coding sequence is TGTGCCAGCTCACCGTTGCGGACTAGCGGGTCCGCCTACGAGCAGTACTTC. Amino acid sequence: CASSPLRTSGSAYEQYF. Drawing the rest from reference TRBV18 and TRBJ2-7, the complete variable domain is NAGVMQNPRHLVRRRGQEARLRCSPMKGHSHVYWYRQLPEEGLKFMVYLQKENIIDESGMPKERFSAEFPKEGPSILRIQQVVRGDSAAYFCASSPLRTSGSAYEQYFGPGTRLTVT.

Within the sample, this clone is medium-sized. The CDR3 DNA reads as TGTGCCAGCAGCCGGGTCGGGAGAGGTCCGTACGAGCAGTACTTC. Protein: CASSRVGRGPYEQYF. The rearrangement joins TRBV14 to TRBJ2-7; weak D call: TRBD2 (6 bases). The germline V gene encodes CDR1 SGHDN and CDR2 FVKESK. This CDR3 is built from 15 residues. Trimming stripped 4 bases from V and 4 bases from J, with 17 bases between. The complete variable domain, with remaining parts taken from reference TRBV14 and TRBJ2-7, reads EAGVTQFPSHSVIEKGQTVTLRCDPISGHDNLYWYRRVMGKEIKFLLHFVKESKQDESGMPNNRFLAERTGGTYSTLKVQPAELEDSGVYFCASSRVGRGPYEQYFGPGTRLTVT.

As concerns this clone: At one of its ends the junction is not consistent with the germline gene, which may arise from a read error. CDR3 bases: TGTGCCAGCAGCTCACAAGGACGTACTAGCTCCTACAATGAACAGTTCTTC. Amino acid sequence: CASSSQGRTSSYNEQFF. The chain joins TRBV7-9 to TRBJ2-1; a possible D gene is TRBD2 (6 bases). Per germline, CDR1 SEHNR and CDR2 FQNEAQ (reference sequence). The CDR3 loop spans 17 amino acids.

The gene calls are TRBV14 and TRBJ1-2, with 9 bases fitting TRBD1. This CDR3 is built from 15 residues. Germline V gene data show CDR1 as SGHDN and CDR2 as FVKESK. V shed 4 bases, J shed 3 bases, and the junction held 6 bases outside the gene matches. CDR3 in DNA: TGTGCCAGCAGCCTATGGACAGGGGTGGACTATGGCTACACCTTC. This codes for CASSLWTGVDYGYTF.

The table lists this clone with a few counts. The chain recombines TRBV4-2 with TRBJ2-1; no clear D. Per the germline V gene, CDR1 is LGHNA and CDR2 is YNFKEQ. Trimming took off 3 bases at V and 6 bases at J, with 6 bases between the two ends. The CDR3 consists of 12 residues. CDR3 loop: CASSQVGNEQFF. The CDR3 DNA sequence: TGTGCCAGCAGCCAGGTCGGCAATGAGCAGTTCTTC.

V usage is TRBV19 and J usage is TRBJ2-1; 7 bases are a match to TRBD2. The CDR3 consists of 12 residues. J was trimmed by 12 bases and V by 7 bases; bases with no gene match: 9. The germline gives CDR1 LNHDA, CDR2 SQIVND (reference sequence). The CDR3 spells CASNLPPSGQFF. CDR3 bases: TGTGCCAGTAATCTACCGCCTAGCGGGCAGTTCTTC.

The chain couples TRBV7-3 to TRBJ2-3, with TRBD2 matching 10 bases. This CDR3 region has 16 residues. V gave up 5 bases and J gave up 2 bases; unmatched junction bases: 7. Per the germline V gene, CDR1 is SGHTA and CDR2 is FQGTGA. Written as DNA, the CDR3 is TGTGCCAGCAGCCGAGGGACTAGCGAGACCACAGATACGCAGTATTTT. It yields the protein CASSRGTSETTDTQYF.

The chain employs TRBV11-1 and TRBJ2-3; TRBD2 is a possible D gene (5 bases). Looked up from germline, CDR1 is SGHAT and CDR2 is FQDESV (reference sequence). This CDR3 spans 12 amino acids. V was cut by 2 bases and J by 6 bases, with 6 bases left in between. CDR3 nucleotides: TGTGCCAGCAGCTTAACGGGGGATACGCAGTATTTT. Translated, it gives CASSLTGDTQYF.

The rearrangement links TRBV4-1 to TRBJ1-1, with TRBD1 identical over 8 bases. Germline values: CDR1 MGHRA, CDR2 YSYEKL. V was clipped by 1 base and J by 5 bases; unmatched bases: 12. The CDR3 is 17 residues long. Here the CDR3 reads CASSQVGDRGRATEAFF. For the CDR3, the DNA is TGCGCCAGCAGCCAAGTGGGCGACAGGGGTCGTGCGACTGAAGCTTTCTTT.

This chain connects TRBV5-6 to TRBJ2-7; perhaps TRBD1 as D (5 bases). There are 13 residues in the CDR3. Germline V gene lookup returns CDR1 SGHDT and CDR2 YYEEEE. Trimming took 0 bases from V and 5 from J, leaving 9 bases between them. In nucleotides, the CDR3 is TGTGCCAGCAGCTTGGCAGGGTTCGACGAGCAGTACTTC. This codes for CASSLAGFDEQYF.

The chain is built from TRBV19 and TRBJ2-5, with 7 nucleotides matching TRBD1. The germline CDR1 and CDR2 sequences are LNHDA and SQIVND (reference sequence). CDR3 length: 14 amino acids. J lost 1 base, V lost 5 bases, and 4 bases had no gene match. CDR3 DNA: TGTGCCAGTAGTGTACAGGGGACCCAAGAGACCCAGTACTTC. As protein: CASSVQGTQETQYF. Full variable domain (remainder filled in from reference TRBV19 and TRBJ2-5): DGGITQSPKYLFRKEGQNVTLSCEQNLNHDAMYWYRQDPGQGLRLIYYSQIVNDFQKGDIAEGYSVSREKKESFPLTVTSAQKNPTAFYLCASSVQGTQETQYFGPGTRLLVL.

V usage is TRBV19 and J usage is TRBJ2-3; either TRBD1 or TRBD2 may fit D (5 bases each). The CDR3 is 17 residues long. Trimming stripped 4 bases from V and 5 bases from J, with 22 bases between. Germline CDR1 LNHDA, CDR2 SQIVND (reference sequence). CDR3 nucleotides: TGTGCCAGTAGTAAAGAGGGGAGTGGGTGGCACATAGATACGCAGTATTTT. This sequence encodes CASSKEGSGWHIDTQYF.

The CDR3 reads CASSLPTGQSYEYGELFF. As DNA, the CDR3 is TGTGCCAGCAGTTTACCGACGGGACAGAGTTACGAGTACGGGGAGCTGTTTTTT. The chain is built from TRBV28 and TRBJ2-2; 7 bases are a match to TRBD1. The CDR3 is made up of 18 amino acids. Germline V lookup: CDR1 MDHEN, CDR2 SYDVKM. The ends lost 2 bases at V and 7 bases at J; junction bases unmatched: 16. Looking up the rest from reference TRBV28 and TRBJ2-2 gives the full variable domain: DVKVTQSSRYLVKRTGEKVFLECVQDMDHENMFWYRQDPGLGLRLIYFSYDVKMKEKGDIPEGYSVSREKKERFSLILESASTNQTSMYLCASSLPTGQSYEYGELFFGEGSRLTVL.

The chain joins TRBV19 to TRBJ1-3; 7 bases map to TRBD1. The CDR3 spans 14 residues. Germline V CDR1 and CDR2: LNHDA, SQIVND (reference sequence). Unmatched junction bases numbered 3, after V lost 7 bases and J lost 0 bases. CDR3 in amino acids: CASMGQLSGNTIYF. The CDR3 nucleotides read TGTGCCAGTATGGGACAGCTCTCTGGAAACACCATATATTTT.

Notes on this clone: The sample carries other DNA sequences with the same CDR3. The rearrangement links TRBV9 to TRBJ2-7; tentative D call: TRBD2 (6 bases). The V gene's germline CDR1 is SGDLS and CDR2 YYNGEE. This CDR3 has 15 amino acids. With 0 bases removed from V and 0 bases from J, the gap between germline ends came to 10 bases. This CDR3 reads CASSVGLASSYEQYF. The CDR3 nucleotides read TGTGCCAGCAGCGTAGGTCTAGCGAGCTCCTACGAGCAGTACTTC.

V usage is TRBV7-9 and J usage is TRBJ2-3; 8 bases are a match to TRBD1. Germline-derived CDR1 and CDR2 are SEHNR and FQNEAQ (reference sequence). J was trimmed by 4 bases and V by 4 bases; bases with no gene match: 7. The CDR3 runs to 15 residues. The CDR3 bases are TGTGCCAGCAGCTCGGGACAGGTTACCTCAGATACGCAGTATTTT. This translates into CASSSGQVTSDTQYF.

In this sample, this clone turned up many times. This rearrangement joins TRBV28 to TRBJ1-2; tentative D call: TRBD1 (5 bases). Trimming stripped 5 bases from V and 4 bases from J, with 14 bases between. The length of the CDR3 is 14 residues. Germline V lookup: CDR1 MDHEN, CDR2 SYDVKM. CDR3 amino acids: CASSTMGEGYGYTF. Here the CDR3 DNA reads TGTGCCAGCAGTACAATGGGGGAGGGCTATGGCTACACCTTC.

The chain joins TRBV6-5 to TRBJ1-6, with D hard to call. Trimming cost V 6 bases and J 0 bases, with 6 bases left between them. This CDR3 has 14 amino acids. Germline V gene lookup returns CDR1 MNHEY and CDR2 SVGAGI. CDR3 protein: CASRGSSYNSPLHF. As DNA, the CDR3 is TGTGCCAGCAGGGGGAGCTCCTATAATTCACCCCTCCACTTT.

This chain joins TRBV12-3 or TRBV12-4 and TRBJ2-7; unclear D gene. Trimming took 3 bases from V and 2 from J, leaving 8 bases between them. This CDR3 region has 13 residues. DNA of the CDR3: TGTGCCAGCAGTTTCGGCGGCCCCTACGAGCAGTACTTC. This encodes CASSFGGPYEQYF.

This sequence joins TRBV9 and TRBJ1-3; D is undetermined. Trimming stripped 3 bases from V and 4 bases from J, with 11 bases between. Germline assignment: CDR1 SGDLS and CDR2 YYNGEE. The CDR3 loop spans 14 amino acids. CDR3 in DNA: TGTGCCAGCAGCGAGAATGCGGGGGGAAACACCATATATTTT. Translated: CASSENAGGNTIYF.

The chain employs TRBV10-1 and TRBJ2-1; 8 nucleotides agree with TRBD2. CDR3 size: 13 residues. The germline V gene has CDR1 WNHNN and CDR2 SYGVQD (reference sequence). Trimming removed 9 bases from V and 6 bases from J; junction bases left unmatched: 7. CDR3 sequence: CASGGLDGNEQFF. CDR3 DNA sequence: TGCGCCAGTGGGGGACTAGATGGCAATGAGCAGTTCTTC.

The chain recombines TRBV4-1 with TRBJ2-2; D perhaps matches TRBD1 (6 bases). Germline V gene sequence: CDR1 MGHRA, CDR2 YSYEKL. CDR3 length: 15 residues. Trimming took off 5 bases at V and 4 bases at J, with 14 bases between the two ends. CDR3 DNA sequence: TGCGCCAGCAGCTATGGCCAGGGGACCACCGGGGAGCTGTTTTTT. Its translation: CASSYGQGTTGELFF.